The entry below gives a single TCR beta chain sequence along with its context. Its antigen is as yet unknown. The V and J ends lost 3 bases and 0 bases, in that order; junction bases with no gene match: 7. Germline CDR1 reads MGHRA; CDR2 reads YSYEKL. This CDR3 spans 17 amino acids. This entry belongs to a study of somatic mutations in cytotoxic T cells in rheumatoid arthritis. Looking at the study overall: Certain V beta antibody-stained T-cell populations, V beta1+ cells sequenced for TCRB among them, were flow-sorted to nearly 100% purity. General study points: Among rheumatoid arthritis patients and age-matched healthy controls, CD8+ T-cell clonality was not significantly different.

Method: immunoSEQ multiplex PCR; TCRdb's copy keeps in-frame clones and lacks some. The sample lists about 19,000 clones; less than 85% were seen once. This TCR derives from a woman between 40 and 55 years old with rheumatoid arthritis. This chain links TRBV4-1 with TRBJ2-3; 9 bases agree with TRBD2. Sequencing was done on a sample of CD8+ T cells sorted from blood. The CDR3 DNA is TGCGCCAGCAGCCACCCCCTAGCGGGGAGTAGCACAGATACGCAGTATTTT. Its protein product is CASSHPLAGSSTDTQYF.